The present TCR beta chain was sequenced within a study of T-cell memory formation after mild COVID-19 (dated by TCRdb to about 2021). Study-level background: TCR sequence clusters from the two donors were largely donor specific. T-cell clones expanding and contracting after mild COVID-19 in a couple of donors were tracked by longitudinal TCRalpha and TCRbeta repertoire sequencing. Two young, previously healthy adult volunteers, one female and one male, were included in the cohort. Overall study results and their limits: Only two mild cases were covered in the study, and larger cohorts including severe cases with pre-infection samples were considered necessary. From day 15 to 85, contracting clones showed balanced CD4/CD8 phenotypes, whereas a second wave of clones that expanded from day 15 to 37 leaned towards CD4+. Whether the second-wave clones peaking on day 37 were SARS-CoV-2 specific was not confirmed. Some responding clones were found in pre-infection memory, which suggests that pre-existing cross-reactive memory T cells took part in the SARS-CoV-2 response. Contracting CD4+ clones turned up mainly in the CM and EM memory subsets, whereas EMRA was where CD8+ clones were enriched.

TCRdb records Illumina NovaSeq 6000 as the sequencer. TCRalpha and TCRbeta cDNA libraries were built by 5'RACE with constant-segment primers, adding sample barcodes and unique molecular identifiers. Trizol reagent was used to extract RNA from every sample. The libraries were amplified in two PCR steps, and the second step added a second sample barcode and Illumina TruSeq adapters. Sequencing of libraries was performed on an Illumina NovaSeq with 2 x 150 bp paired-end reads. The study's processing was this. With migec v1.2.7, reads were demultiplexed and then collapsed into UMI-guided consensus sequences. Using mixcr v2.1.11, UMI consensuses were aligned to TRA and TRB V and J templates and then assembled into clonotypes. Clonotypes were classified as expanded or contracted when called significant by both edgeR and NoisET, with noise models trained on biological replicates. For edgeR calls, the thresholds were a false discovery rate-adjusted p below 0.01 and a log2 fold-change of 1. As an exploratory analysis of dynamics, max-normalized trajectories of the 1000 most abundant clonotypes were examined with PCA combined with hierarchical clustering. Separately sequenced CD4+ and CD8+ repertoires were used to assign a CD4 or CD8 phenotype to each responding clone. TCRdb's own reprocessing of the public reads used fastp at Q25 and MiXCR and kept productive beta chains. Identical CDR3 protein sequences are pooled into one entry, listed with their most common genes and DNA. TCRdb's processing, not the authors' own work, is the source of the V and J calls. Recorded for this sample are about 290,000 distinct CDR3 sequences; 15% to 20% of them occurred a single time. 20% to 25% of the sample rests with the top ten.

This clonotype was observed a handful of times. The clone's antigen remains unknown. No base quality values were provided; no much bigger clone lies one nucleotide off. The junction shows trimming of 3 bases on V and 0 bases on J, plus 27 bases between the germline ends. Reading the germline V gene gives CDR1 MGHRA and CDR2 YSYEKL. The CDR3 holds 21 amino acids from the cysteine to the phenylalanine. The only DNA kept is the CDR3, 63 bases in frame from the first base. PBMCs were isolated by Ficoll-Paque density gradient centrifugation. This sequence was found in a man aged 18 to 29 who had mild COVID-19 (a few samples of this study predate the infection). The sample titles of this study are shuffled in the database, so cell type and time point are left out; the donor was told from shared clones. The sample was PBMCs or a T cell subset sorted from them (not recorded which). The rearrangement combines TRBV4-1 with TRBJ2-1; the D region is possibly TRBD1 or TRBD2, each matching across 7 bases. The nucleotide sequence reads as follows: TGCGCCAGCAGCCATCTCGGGGGATCAGGGGGACTACTTTCCTCCTACAATGAGCAGTTCTTC. Its coded protein is CASSHLGGSGGLLSSYNEQFF.